The next 4 T cell receptor beta chains were all read from a single sample in a study of shared clonotypes between healthy human individuals. Clones were read by immunoSEQ multiplex PCR, and TCRdb kept only the in-frame ones, dropping some. Of about 1.1 million clones in the sample, roughly 77% are singletons; the top ten hold approximately 0.9%. The sample was memory CD4+ T cells from PBMCs. Specified subset: CD45RA-negative fraction. These TCRs come from a man younger than 35 in good health. Some clones in this sample may be carry-over from other donors' samples.

The chain joins TRBV2 to TRBJ2-1, with TRBD2 matching over 11 bases. From germline, CDR1 is SNHLY and CDR2 FYNNEI. The V gene end was trimmed by 4 bases and the J gene end by 2 bases; junction bases not matched to a gene: 7. This CDR3 spans 17 amino acids. The chain's CDR3 is CASSGLSGRATYNEQFF. DNA of the CDR3: TGTGCCAGCAGTGGGCTTAGCGGGAGGGCCACCTACAATGAGCAGTTCTTC.

This rearrangement joins TRBV18 to TRBJ1-1; the D gene is possibly TRBD1 (5 bases). Trimming pared 6 bases from V and 4 bases from J, leaving 18 bases between. From germline, CDR1 is KGHSH and CDR2 LQKENI. The length of the CDR3 is 15 residues. The CDR3: CASSPDSGAATEAFF. The DNA for the CDR3 is TGTGCCAGCTCTCCAGATAGTGGGGCGGCCACTGAAGCTTTCTTT.

The V gene is TRBV4-1, the J gene TRBJ2-3; no firm D call. Looked up from germline, CDR1 is MGHRA and CDR2 is YSYEKL. V dropped 1 base and J dropped 0 bases, with 14 bases sitting between them. This CDR3 is 17 amino acids long. As DNA, the CDR3 is TGCGCCAGCAGCCAAGGAGGAGCATCAGCTAGCACAGATACGCAGTATTTT. Its protein is CASSQGGASASTDTQYF.

The rearrangement links TRBV28 to TRBJ1-1, with 10 bases lining up with TRBD1. The CDR3 consists of 16 residues. J gave up 2 bases and V 4 bases, and 7 bases lay outside the gene matches. Germline V lookup: CDR1 MDHEN, CDR2 SYDVKM. The CDR3, as DNA: TGTGCCAGCAGTTACGGGACAGGGGTGGTCAACACTGAAGCTTTCTTT. It encodes CASSYGTGVVNTEAFF.